This note documents a single T cell receptor beta chain sequence. Authors' processing steps: How many nucleated cells were present was estimated from reference gene primer amplification. This table comes from immunoSEQ multiplex PCR, and its TCRdb copy is limited to in-frame clones, with some not included. The D gene and trimming were derived from the DNA, and the V and J assignments and clone size from that table. The table has tens of thousands of clones, roughly nine tenths seen once. The data originate from a study of blood T cell repertoires in COVID-19. Across the whole study: Samples came from the United States, Italy and Spain, spanning acute and convalescent COVID-19. The analysed material was cDNA or gDNA that came from T cells, B-cell-depleted T cells, or PBMCs.

The CDR3 sequence is 13 residues long. V lost 6 bases and J 4 bases, leaving 11 bases between the germline ends. The V gene's germline CDR1 is ENHRY and CDR2 SYGVKD. The sample taken for sequencing was peripheral blood. The genes are TRBV10-3 and TRBJ2-3, with D possibly TRBD2 on 5 matching bases. This receptor was taken from a man aged 55 to 70 with acute or convalescent COVID-19. The DNA for the CDR3 is TGTGCCATCAGAAGGGAGTTTCCAGATACGCAGTATTTT. Amino acids: CAIRREFPDTQYF.